This TCR beta chain was sequenced during a study of T cell repertoires in cytomegalovirus infection. TCRdb analysed the reads with MiXCR anew, one entry per CDR3 protein. The sample records 150,000 to 200,000 distinct CDR3 sequences, about a tenth being singletons. This clonotype has at least ten counts. The sequence was collected from a human donor in good health (CMV status not recorded). Some clones in this sample may be carry-over from other donors' samples. The sequenced sample consisted of PBMCs.

CDR3: CASSLDKGDWSNQPQHF. CDR3 bases: TGTGCCAGCAGCTTAGATAAGGGGGATTGGAGCAATCAGCCCCAGCATTTT. V is TRBV7-8 and J is TRBJ1-5; possible D gene TRBD1, 6 bases. Trimming removed 1 base at V and 1 base at J, with 14 bases between. Germline V gene sequence: CDR1 SGHVS, CDR2 FQNEAQ. The length of the CDR3 is 17 residues.